What follows describes a single TCR beta chain. Its specificity is not known. The V segment lost 0 bases and the J segment 2 bases; nucleotides outside the gene matches: 5. CDR1 and CDR2 from the germline V gene are MGHRA and YSYEKL. This CDR3 is built from 17 residues. The data were obtained in a study of cytomegalovirus exposure and HLA in healthy donors. Study-wide points: It was in a later analysis that TCR association rates were seen to vary by HLA locus, highest for DRB1 and lowest for HLA-C. Previous analysis showed most TCR beta V segments were productive about 90% or about 30% of the time. Common viral pathogens (according to a later analysis) appeared linked to several of the most significant clusters.

The primer mix had 60 Vbeta and 13 Jbeta primers. Methods used by the authors: Around 11 million shared chains were among the roughly 78 million unique TCR beta chains that a later analysis counted. Produced via immunoSEQ multiplex PCR; TCRdb's table is partial and in-frame only. Clonal size and the V and J genes are those of that table, whereas D and trimming came from the DNA. The sample includes about 140,000 clones, around 80% of them seen just once. Sequencing used PBMCs. The TCR was taken from a man between 18 and 29 years old in good health and CMV-seropositive. The rearrangement links TRBV4-1 to TRBJ1-3, with 9 bases identical to TRBD1. CDR3 protein: CASSQEGQGSTGNTIYF. The CDR3 region has the DNA TGCGCCAGCAGCCAAGAGGGACAGGGCTCTACTGGAAACACCATATATTTT.